This entry lists 2 T cell receptor beta chains sequenced from one sample in a study of identical twins. A single record per CDR3 protein comes from TCRdb applying MiXCR to the 5' RACE reads. This sample has 550,000 to 700,000 distinct CDR3 sequences, with around 21% found just once. This sample also appeared in a second study, on T cells expressing NK-cell markers.

The sequenced material came from PBMCs. All receptors come from a young woman in good health.

This clonotype was seen a handful of times. The chain has TRBV27 and TRBJ2-3, with D unresolved. V was pared by 8 bases and J by 3 bases, with 12 bases between. CDR1 MNHEY and CDR2 SMNVEV come from the germline V gene (reference sequence). The CDR3 consists of 13 residues. The CDR3 spells CASLRLGTDTQYF. CDR3 nucleotides: TGTGCCAGCCTACGACTGGGTACAGATACGCAGTATTTT.

The CDR3 nucleotides read TGCAGTGCTAACCTAGCGGGGTCCTCCTACGAGCAGTACTTC. This translates into CSANLAGSSYEQYF. V usage is TRBV20-1 and J usage is TRBJ2-7, with TRBD2 identical over 9 bases. The CDR3 covers 14 residues. V shed 4 bases, J shed 0 bases, and the junction held 4 bases outside the gene matches. CDR1 DFQATT and CDR2 SNEGSKA come from the germline V gene (reference sequence).